The 26 T cell receptor beta chains below come from one sample, sequenced in a study of T cells in Graves' hyperthyroidism and ophthalmopathy. From RNA transcripts, TCR beta CDR3 regions were amplified. TCR CDR3 underwent first-round RT-PCR with the HTBI primer set. MiXCR was run by TCRdb on the multiplex PCR reads, yielding one entry per CDR3 protein. The sample records 300,000 to 450,000 distinct CDR3 sequences, roughly 18% being singletons. Sequenced: blood. Receptor source: a young man with Graves' ophthalmopathy.

The chain couples TRBV24-1 to TRBJ1-4; D perhaps matches TRBD1 (5 bases). There are 13 residues in the CDR3. The ends were cut back, 5 bases at V and 7 bases at J, with 10 bases in the middle. CDR1 KGHDR and CDR2 SFDVKD come from the germline V gene. Here the CDR3 reads CATSASGGEKLFF. CDR3 in DNA: TGTGCCACCAGTGCCTCGGGGGGTGAAAAACTGTTTTTT.

This clonotype showed up many times. The chain employs TRBV7-3 and TRBJ2-5; D possibly corresponds to TRBD2 (5 bases). Trimming left V 2 bases short and J 5 bases short, with 15 bases between. Germline V gene lookup returns CDR1 SGHTA and CDR2 FQGTGA. This CDR3 is 15 amino acids long. CDR3 bases: TGTGCCAGCAGCTTAGGGAGTAGCCTGAGCGAGACCCAGTACTTC. This gives the protein CASSLGSSLSETQYF.

This clonotype showed up just a few times. V gene TRBV10-2 combines with J gene TRBJ2-7, with a tentative D call TRBD1 (6 bases). The germline V gene encodes CDR1 WSHSY and CDR2 SAAADI. Trimming stripped 3 bases from V and 3 bases from J, with 12 bases between. The CDR3 has 14 residues. The CDR3 sequence is CASSEYQGGYEQYF. The CDR3 DNA sequence: TGCGCCAGCAGTGAATACCAAGGGGGCTACGAGCAGTACTTC.

This clonotype was detected only a few times. The chain has TRBV4-1 and TRBJ2-5; TRBD2 might be the D (5 bases). The CDR3 sequence is 18 residues long. Between the trimmed V and J ends, which lost 1 base and 5 bases, there was a span of 23 bases. In germline, CDR1 is MGHRA, CDR2 YSYEKL. The CDR3 nucleotides read TGCGCCAGCAGCCAAGGTGTTCGAAGAGGGTGGGGTTCCGAGACCCAGTACTTC. Protein sequence: CASSQGVRRGWGSETQYF.

The chain has TRBV9 and TRBJ2-3; TRBD2 aligns across 12 bases. The ends lost 2 bases at V and 6 bases at J; junction bases unmatched: 7. From germline, CDR1 is SGDLS and CDR2 YYNGEE. CDR3 length: 16 residues. CDR3 amino acids: CASSVRASGGGDTQYF. CDR3 nucleotide sequence: TGTGCCAGCAGCGTCCGGGCTAGCGGGGGGGGGGATACGCAGTATTTT.

The chain uses TRBV27 and TRBJ1-2; D unresolved. Germline V gene lookup returns CDR1 MNHEY and CDR2 SMNVEV (reference sequence). V was pared by 2 bases and J by 2 bases, with 6 bases between. This CDR3 is built from 13 residues. CDR3 coding DNA: TGTGCCAGCAGTTTAGGACTAAACTATGGCTACACCTTC. This sequence encodes CASSLGLNYGYTF.

This clonotype was seen at least ten times. The rearrangement links TRBV27 to TRBJ1-6; D might be TRBD1 (5 bases). The length of the CDR3 is 13 residues. CDR1 and CDR2 (germline): MNHEY, SMNVEV (reference sequence). V was shortened by 6 bases and J by 10 bases, with 13 bases between the two germline ends. The CDR3 DNA sequence: TGTGCCAGCAGCAGGGCGAATTTGTCACCCCTCCACTTT. This translates into CASSRANLSPLHF.

The rearrangement links TRBV15 to TRBJ2-1; D may be TRBD2 (7 bases). V was pared by 2 bases and J by 1 base, with 27 bases between. The length of the CDR3 is 21 residues. Germline lookup yields CDR1 LNHNV and CDR2 YYDKDF (reference sequence). The chain's CDR3 is CATSRSNLLERGGKSYNEQFF. The CDR3 bases are TGTGCCACCAGCAGAAGTAACTTACTCGAGAGGGGGGGTAAGTCCTACAATGAGCAGTTCTTC.

This clonotype has ten or more counts. The V and J genes are TRBV27 and TRBJ2-3, with 11 bases lining up with TRBD2. Losses at the gene ends were 4 bases for V and 4 bases for J; bases not matched to a gene: 10. The CDR3 sequence is 17 residues long. Germline CDR1 MNHEY, CDR2 SMNVEV (reference sequence). For the CDR3, the DNA is TGTGCCAGCAGTTATCTCAGGAGTAGCGGGGGGGCAGATACGCAGTATTTT. Encoded protein: CASSYLRSSGGADTQYF.

The sample holds many counts of this clonotype. V usage is TRBV7-9 and J usage is TRBJ2-1; D gene ambiguous. The CDR3 covers 13 residues. Germline V gene data show CDR1 as SEHNR and CDR2 as FQNEAQ (reference sequence). Deletions cut 4 bases from V and 4 bases from J, with 8 bases between. For the CDR3, the DNA is TGTGCCAGCAGCTCGGACGGATACAATGAGCAGTTCTTC. It is translated as CASSSDGYNEQFF.

This clonotype was seen a few times. The gene calls are TRBV5-1 and TRBJ2-7; weak D call: TRBD2 (6 bases). CDR1 is SGHRS and CDR2 is YFSETQ in the germline V gene. There are 16 residues in the CDR3. V shed 0 bases and J shed 2 bases, with 15 bases lying between them. In DNA, the CDR3 is TGCGCCAGCAGCTTGGTGGGGGGTAGCGGAACCTACGAGCAGTACTTC. Protein sequence: CASSLVGGSGTYEQYF.

This clonotype was seen at least ten times. This chain links TRBV29-1 with TRBJ1-1, with D perhaps TRBD1 (6 bases). Germline CDR1 SQVTM, CDR2 ANQGSEA. The CDR3 is 13 residues long. V was trimmed by 4 bases and J by 2 bases, leaving 11 bases between them. The CDR3 nucleotides read TGCAGCGTTGCCACAGGGCCTAACACTGAAGCTTTCTTT. This sequence encodes CSVATGPNTEAFF.

This clonotype occurred many times. The chain employs TRBV6-1 and TRBJ1-5; D gene unclear. Germline CDR1 is MNHNS and CDR2 is SASEGT. This CDR3 contains 13 residues. Trimming stripped 3 bases from V and 1 base from J, with 4 bases between. In DNA form, the CDR3 reads TGTGCCAGCAGTGACCAAAGCAATCAGCCCCAGCATTTT. Its protein is CASSDQSNQPQHF.

J is TRBJ2-1 and V is TRBV20-1; 13 bases align to TRBD2. The germline V gene encodes CDR1 DFQATT and CDR2 SNEGSKA (reference sequence). The CDR3 spans 18 residues. V lost 6 bases to trimming and J lost 2 bases; unmatched junction nucleotides: 13. Here the CDR3 reads CSARGEGTSGEPYNEQFF. CDR3 DNA: TGCAGTGCCCGGGGGGAAGGGACTAGCGGGGAACCCTACAATGAGCAGTTCTTC.

This clonotype was picked up many times. This chain uses TRBV3-1 with TRBJ2-1; the D is unclear. The CDR3 spans 13 residues. V shed 4 bases and J shed 4 bases, with 8 bases lying between them. Germline V gives CDR1 LGHDT, CDR2 YNNKEL (reference sequence). Here the CDR3 DNA reads TGTGCCAGCAGCCGACTGGAGTACAATGAGCAGTTCTTC. Translation: CASSRLEYNEQFF.

This clonotype was recorded at least ten times. The chain couples TRBV3-1 to TRBJ1-2; tentative D call: TRBD1 (5 bases). The V and J ends lost 4 bases and 8 bases respectively, with 17 bases between them. Germline-derived CDR1 and CDR2 are LGHDT and YNNKEL (reference sequence). This CDR3 is built from 14 residues. DNA of the CDR3: TGTGCCAGCAGCCTCGAAGGGACCAGAAGAGGCTACACCTTC. Translated: CASSLEGTRRGYTF.

J is TRBJ1-5 and V is TRBV18; 12 nucleotides align to TRBD1. This CDR3 spans 18 amino acids. V lost 2 bases, J lost 5 bases, and 10 bases stayed unmatched. Germline-derived CDR1 and CDR2 are KGHSH and LQKENI. CDR3 in amino acids: CASSPKAGTGGVHQPQHF. CDR3 DNA: TGTGCCAGCTCACCAAAAGCCGGGACAGGGGGCGTTCATCAGCCCCAGCATTTT.

The chain employs TRBV12-3 or TRBV12-4 and TRBJ2-6; TRBD1 matches at 9 bases. The ends lost 6 bases at V and 0 bases at J; junction bases unmatched: 9. The CDR3 consists of 18 residues. CDR3 sequence (DNA): TGTGCCAGCAGCCAACAGGGGGCGCTTCCCTCTGGGGCCAACGTCCTGACTTTC. It is translated as CASSQQGALPSGANVLTF.

This rearrangement joins TRBV27 to TRBJ1-2; 8 positions match TRBD1. CDR3 length: 14 residues. CDR1 is MNHEY and CDR2 is SMNVEV in the germline V gene (reference sequence). J lost 4 bases, V lost 5 bases, and 6 bases had no gene match. CDR3 sequence (DNA): TGTGCCAGCAGTCCCCAGGGGGCCAGCTATGGCTACACCTTC. Amino acids: CASSPQGASYGYTF.

This clonotype was counted ten times or more. The V call is TRBV3-1, the J call TRBJ1-2, with unresolved D. CDR1 LGHDT and CDR2 YNNKEL come from the germline V gene (reference sequence). Trimming stripped 3 bases from V and 8 bases from J, with 7 bases between. This CDR3 spans 11 amino acids. The CDR3 here is CASSHEKGYTF. The CDR3 nucleotides read TGTGCCAGCAGCCACGAAAAAGGCTACACCTTC.

The chain uses TRBV7-9 and TRBJ1-4, with 7 bases matching TRBD1. The CDR3 runs 15 residues. The germline CDR1 and CDR2 sequences are SEHNR and FQNEAQ (reference sequence). The J segment lost 2 bases and the V segment lost 4 bases, leaving 4 bases of the junction unmatched. CDR3 loop: CASSSEGQTNEKLFF. The DNA of the CDR3 is TGTGCCAGCAGCTCCGAGGGACAGACTAATGAAAAACTGTTTTTT.

Many counts were recorded for this clonotype. The chain carries TRBV2 and TRBJ2-5; 12 nucleotides match TRBD2. V gave up 8 bases and J gave up 5 bases; unmatched junction bases: 12. The CDR3 runs 16 residues. Germline lookup yields CDR1 SNHLY and CDR2 FYNNEI. The CDR3 spells CASGSGLAGRFETQYF. The CDR3 DNA follows: TGTGCCAGCGGGTCAGGACTAGCGGGGAGGTTCGAGACCCAGTACTTC.

This clonotype showed up just a few times. J is TRBJ1-1 and V is TRBV6-1; weak D call: TRBD1 (5 bases). The germline V gene encodes CDR1 MNHNS and CDR2 SASEGT. Trimming took 6 bases from V and 3 from J, leaving 11 bases between them. The length of the CDR3 is 13 residues. The CDR3 spells CASRVQADTEAFF. The CDR3 nucleotides are TGTGCCAGCAGAGTACAGGCGGACACTGAAGCTTTCTTT.

This clonotype came up many times. This chain connects TRBV24-1 to TRBJ1-5; a weak D match, TRBD1 (6 bases). Trimming took 5 bases from V and 7 from J, leaving 14 bases between them. This CDR3 has 14 amino acids. Germline loops: CDR1 KGHDR, CDR2 SFDVKD. The CDR3 nucleotides read TGTGCCACCAGTGGCCCGGGGGCCGGACAGCCCCAGCATTTT. This encodes CATSGPGAGQPQHF.

This clonotype was found many times. The chain recombines TRBV7-9 with TRBJ1-2, with 7 bases matching TRBD1. V lost 4 bases and J lost 8; bases outside the gene matches: 13. Germline CDR1 reads SEHNR; CDR2 reads FQNEAQ (reference sequence). This CDR3 is 15 amino acids long. CDR3 nucleotides: TGTGCCAGCAGCTACAACCGGGACAGCCTAAAGGGCTACACCTTC. Amino acid sequence: CASSYNRDSLKGYTF.

This clonotype was counted at least ten times. At one of its ends the junction is not consistent with the germline gene, which may arise from a read error. The chain is built from TRBV12-3 or TRBV12-4 and TRBJ2-5, with D possibly TRBD1 on 6 matching bases. The CDR3 is 14 amino acids. For the CDR3, the DNA is TGTGCCAGCAGCTTAGGGGGTGACCCGGAGACCCAGTACTTC. The encoded protein is CASSLGGDPETQYF.